This T cell receptor (beta chain) was sequenced in a study of blood T cell repertoires in COVID-19. Study background: The study drew acute and convalescent COVID-19 samples from the United States, Italy and Spain. PBMCs, B-cell-depleted T cells, or T cells provided the cDNA or gDNA that made up the material.

Trimming cost V 0 bases and J 3 bases, with 8 bases left between them. Germline CDR1 and CDR2: MNHEY and SVGAGI. The CDR3 length is 14 residues. In the source study's methods: The authors estimated nucleated cell counts from reference gene primer amplification. TCRdb keeps only in-frame clones here, not all; method: immunoSEQ multiplex PCR. V and J calls and clone size are copied from that table; D and trimming were computed from the DNA. The table includes 93,000 or so clones, approximately 90% detected once. The rearrangement uses TRBV6-5 and TRBJ2-5; the D is unclear. Sequencing was done on a sample of peripheral blood. This clonotype was sampled from a man aged 50-59 years in a cohort sampled during active COVID-19. CDR3 nucleotides: TGTGCCAGCAGTTACTCGGGCTCCAAAGAGACCCAGTACTTC. Translated, it gives CASSYSGSKETQYF.